This TCR beta chain was sequenced in a study of T-cell reconstitution after alpha-beta-depleted transplantation in children. Preparation of the TCRbeta library involved a method that used unique molecular identifiers. TCRdb re-analysed the PCR reads in MiXCR, keeping a single row per CDR3 protein. Of around 200,000 distinct CDR3 sequences listed, 8.4% are singletons. V was cut by 6 bases and J by 7 bases, with 27 bases left in between. Germline V gene data show CDR1 as DFQATT and CDR2 as SNEGSKA (reference sequence). CDR3 length: 16 amino acids. The receptor was derived from a male patient under 10 years old who had a stem cell transplant for acute myeloid leukemia, so the T cells may come from the graft donor. The V gene is TRBV20-1, the J gene TRBJ1-2; D is possibly TRBD1 (5 bases). The sequences come from PBMCs, mostly from graft donor cells, collected 360 days after TCRalphabeta/CD19-depleted stem cell transplant. CDR3 sequence: CSAHPGGRTLTCGYTF. As DNA, the CDR3 is TGCAGTGCCCACCCGGGGGGGAGAACCCTAACCTGTGGCTACACCTTC.